This T cell receptor (beta chain) emerged from a study of T cells in localized non-small cell lung cancer. Study conclusions and caveats: Density of T cells in blood, when higher, went with longer overall survival.

Assay used: immunoSEQ multiplex PCR; TCRdb lists only in-frame clones, some missing. The repertoire holds tens of thousands of clones, with 88% as singletons. This clone has only a few counts. The antigen remains unidentified. The CDR3 has 14 residues. Germline lookup yields CDR1 LNHDA and CDR2 SQIVND (reference sequence). V was clipped by 3 bases and J by 7 bases, with 13 bases between them. The V call is TRBV19, the J call TRBJ1-5; D gene ambiguous. This TCR was sampled from a male donor aged 60 or over with stage II lung adenocarcinoma. The starting material was peripheral blood mononuclear cells, obtained before any cancer treatment. The CDR3 protein is CASSIPARGQPQHF. CDR3 nucleotide sequence: TGTGCCAGTAGTATTCCAGCGCGCGGCCAGCCCCAGCATTTT.